This T cell receptor (beta chain) stems from a study of T cells in Graves' hyperthyroidism and ophthalmopathy (dated 2019 in TCRdb). Notes on the research overall: Peripheral blood samples were taken at the time of initial diagnosis, prior to any treatment. TCR V-J signatures able to tell the groups apart were searched for in a discovery cohort of 100 or so patients, of whom 43 had Graves' ophthalmopathy and 57 had stable Graves' hyperthyroidism. Prospective prediction of ophthalmopathy was tested in an independent validation cohort of 18 to 20 hyperthyroidism patients and 15 to 17 patients who later progressed to ophthalmopathy. The 100 discovery patients were randomly divided into training and test sets at a 7:3 ratio. Thyroid tissue and blood T-cell repertoires from over 5 Graves' hyperthyroidism patients were also compared in the study. Once sampling was done, hyperthyroidism patients were given methimazole at a starting dose of 30 mg daily, whereas ophthalmopathy patients were given high-dose intravenous methylprednisolone. The paper reports TCR Vbeta CDR3 sequencing of approximately 130 peripheral blood samples: 43 ophthalmopathy, 70 to 85 hyperthyroidism and approximately 17 progressor patients.

The germline V and J ends show losses of 5 bases and 7 bases respectively, and no gene match explains 4 bases of the junction. Reading from cysteine to phenylalanine, the CDR3 counts 13 amino acids. CDR3 DNA is the only sequence kept; it has 39 bases, read in frame from the first base. Ophthalmopathy patients had moderately to severely active disease, with a Clinical Activity Score of 3 or more, a NOSPECS grade of 4 or more, and a disease duration of less than 3 months. The study excluded patients with uncontrolled infections, other autoimmune diseases, pregnancy or lactation. Diagnoses were established on the basis of clinical symptoms, serum thyroxine and TRAb, thyroid ultrasound, and orbital computed tomography. PBMCs were isolated from about 9 ml of fresh peripheral blood by Ficoll-Paque density gradient centrifugation. Trizol reagent was used to extract total RNA, and RNA quality was then checked on an Agilent 2100 Bioanalyzer.

The TCR beta CDR3 regions were amplified from RNA transcripts. A first-round RT-PCR of the TCR CDR3 used the HTBI primer set with the Qiagen OneStep RT-PCR kit. Libraries were constructed in a second round of multiplex PCR, after which size selection and purification were performed. Paired-end sequencing of the libraries was performed with 100 bp reads on an Illumina HiSeq2000. The paper's processing steps were these. SOAPnuke was used to process the raw data, throwing out any read that contained adapters or uncalled bases, had a mean Phred below 15, or lacked an exact constant-primer or identifier match. COPE v1.2.5 was used to merge the high-quality paired reads, and each unique nucleotide sequence was defined as a clonotype. Clonotypes were aligned to IMGT TRBV, TRBD and TRBJ reference segments using MiTCR v1.1. Analysis was restricted to V-J combinations with a frequency above 0.0001, which covered 99% to 99.2% of repertoires. The TCS score was defined as the ratio of F50 (clonal expansion) to E x V (chaos), calculated using BLOSUM62-based TCRdist between CDR3 peptides within each V-J. Welch's t-statistics and random forest reduced 450 to 600 V-J features to 13, which were used in a naive Bayes classifier (R e1071). The public reads were reanalyzed by TCRdb: fastp trimming at Q25, MiXCR alignment, in-frame beta chains only. Rows with one shared CDR3 protein collapse into an entry with the most common genes and DNA. The V and J calls were not made by the authors but by TCRdb's processing. Here the sample has about 480,000 distinct CDR3 sequences; about 22% occur a single time. Clones ranked in the top ten supply approximately 49% of the sample.

Study-level results and caveats: Sample size was not statistically predetermined, and blinding of investigators to group allocation was not performed. During validation, the model predicted progression to ophthalmopathy a median of around 7 months ahead of onset, with around 71% sensitivity and around 72% specificity. A model built on a 13 V-J signature distinguished ophthalmopathy from stable hyperthyroidism, reaching about 88% sensitivity and approximately 81% specificity in cross-validation and 80%/75% in testing. Blood samples also contained most of the expanded thyroid clonotypes (frequency above 0.001), which suggests that blood repertoires may reflect thyroid immune responses.

This clonotype has only a few counts. No cognate antigen has been identified for it. Base qualities were left out, and no much larger clone turns up one base away. In this chain, TRBV12-3 or TRBV12-4 is recombined with TRBJ2-5; TRBD1 matches 10 bases in the middle. The specimen sequenced was blood. The clonotype comes from a woman in her 70s with Graves' ophthalmopathy. The nucleotide sequence reads TGTGCCAGCAGTCGGACAGGGGGGGGGACCCAGTACTTC. Its product reads: CASSRTGGGTQYF.